In its sample, the clone carrying this T cell receptor (beta chain) was seen many times. Its antigen remains unidentified. The TCR beta CDR3 regions underwent amplification using RNA transcripts as the source. The HTBI set primed first-round TCR CDR3 RT-PCR. In TCRdb, the multiplex PCR reads were re-called with MiXCR into one record per CDR3 protein. The sample holds around 520,000 distinct CDR3 sequences, roughly a quarter seen once. This record belongs to a study of T cells in Graves' hyperthyroidism and ophthalmopathy. Study context: Peripheral blood draws took place at initial diagnosis, ahead of any treatment. Study-level results: Also found in blood were most expanded thyroid clonotypes above 0.001.

Patients affected by ophthalmopathy presented a Clinical Activity Score of at least 3, a NOSPECS grade of at least 4, and disease duration below 3 months. Lactation, pregnancy, other autoimmune disease or uncontrolled infection led to exclusion of patients. Specimen: blood. The source of this sequence is a young woman with Graves' ophthalmopathy.

CDR3 sequence (DNA): TGTGCCAGTAATGATGACGGTTTGCCCTACGAGCAGTACTTC. This translates into CASNDDGLPYEQYF. The gene calls are TRBV19 and TRBJ2-7, with D unclear. The V and J ends lost 7 bases and 2 bases respectively, with 15 bases between them. CDR1 LNHDA and CDR2 SQIVND come from the germline V gene (reference sequence). The length of the CDR3 is 14 residues.